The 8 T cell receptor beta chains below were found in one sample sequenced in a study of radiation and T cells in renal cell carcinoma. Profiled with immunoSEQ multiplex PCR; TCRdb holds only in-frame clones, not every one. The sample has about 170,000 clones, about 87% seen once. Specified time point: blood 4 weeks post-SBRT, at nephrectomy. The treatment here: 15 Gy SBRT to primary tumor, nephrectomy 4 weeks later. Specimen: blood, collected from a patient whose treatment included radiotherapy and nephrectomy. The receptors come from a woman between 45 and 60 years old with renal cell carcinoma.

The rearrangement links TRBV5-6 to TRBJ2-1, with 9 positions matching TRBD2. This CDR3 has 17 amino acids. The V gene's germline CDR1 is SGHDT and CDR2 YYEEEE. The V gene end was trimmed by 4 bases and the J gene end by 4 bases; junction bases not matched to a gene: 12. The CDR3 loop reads CASSTIAGEGIYNEQFF. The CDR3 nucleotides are TGTGCCAGCAGCACTATAGCGGGGGAGGGGATTTACAATGAGCAGTTCTTC.

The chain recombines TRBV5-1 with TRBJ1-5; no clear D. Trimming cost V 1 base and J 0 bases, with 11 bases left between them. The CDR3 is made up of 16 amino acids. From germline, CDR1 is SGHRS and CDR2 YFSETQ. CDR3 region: CASSLSPGDSNQPQHF. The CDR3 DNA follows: TGCGCCAGCAGCTTGAGTCCAGGAGATAGCAATCAGCCCCAGCATTTT.

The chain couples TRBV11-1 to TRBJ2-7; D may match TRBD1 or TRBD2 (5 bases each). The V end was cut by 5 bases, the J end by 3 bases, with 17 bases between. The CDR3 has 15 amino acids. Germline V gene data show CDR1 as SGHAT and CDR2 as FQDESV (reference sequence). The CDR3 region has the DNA TGTGCCAGCAGCGAAAACAGGATTCGGGACTACGAGCAGTACTTC. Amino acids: CASSENRIRDYEQYF.

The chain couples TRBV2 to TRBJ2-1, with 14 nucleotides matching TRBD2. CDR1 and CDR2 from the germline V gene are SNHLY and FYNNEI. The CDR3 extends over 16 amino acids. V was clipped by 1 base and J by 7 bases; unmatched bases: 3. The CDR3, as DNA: TGTGCCAGCAGTGAAGATGGACTAGCGGGGGGTAATGAGCAGTTCTTC. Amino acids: CASSEDGLAGGNEQFF. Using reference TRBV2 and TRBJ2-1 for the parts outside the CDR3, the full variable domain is EPEVTQTPSHQVTQMGQEVILRCVPISNHLYFYWYRQILGQKVEFLVSFYNNEISEKSEIFDDQFSVERPDGSNFTLKIRSTKLEDSAMYFCASSEDGLAGGNEQFFGPGTRLTVL.

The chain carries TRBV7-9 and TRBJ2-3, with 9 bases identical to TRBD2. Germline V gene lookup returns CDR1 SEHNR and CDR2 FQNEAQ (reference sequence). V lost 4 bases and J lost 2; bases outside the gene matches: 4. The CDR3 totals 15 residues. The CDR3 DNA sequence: TGTGCCAGCAGCTCAGCGGGGGGCCTCACAGATACGCAGTATTTT. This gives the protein CASSSAGGLTDTQYF.

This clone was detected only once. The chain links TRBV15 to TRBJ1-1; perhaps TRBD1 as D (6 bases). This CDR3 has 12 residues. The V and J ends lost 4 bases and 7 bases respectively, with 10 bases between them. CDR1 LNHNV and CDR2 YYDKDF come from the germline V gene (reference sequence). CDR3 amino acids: CATSNDRREAFF. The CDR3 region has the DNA TGTGCCACCAGCAACGACAGGCGTGAAGCTTTCTTT.

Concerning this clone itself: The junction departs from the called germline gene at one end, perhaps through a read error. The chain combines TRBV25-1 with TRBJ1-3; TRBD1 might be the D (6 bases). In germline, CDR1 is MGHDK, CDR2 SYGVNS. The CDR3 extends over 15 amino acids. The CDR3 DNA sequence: TGTGCCAACAGTGAGGACAGATCAACTGGAAACACCATATATTTT. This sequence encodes CANSEDRSTGNTIYF.

The CDR3, as DNA: TGTGCCAGCAGCTTAGATGGGACAGGGGAGGGAAACACCATATATTTT. Amino acids: CASSLDGTGEGNTIYF. This chain uses TRBV7-2 with TRBJ1-3; 10 bases agree with TRBD1. CDR1 and CDR2 from the germline V gene are SGHTA and FQGNSA. The CDR3 is 16 amino acids. Unmatched junction bases numbered 4, after V lost 1 base and J lost 4 bases.